These 5 T cell receptor beta chains share one sample of origin, sequenced in a study of cytomegalovirus exposure and HLA in healthy donors. PCR employed 60 Vbeta and 13 Jbeta primers. The repertoire was sequenced with immunoSEQ multiplex PCR; TCRdb's copy has only in-frame clones and lacks some. The data contain a few hundred thousand clones, approximately 80% of them singletons. Input material: PBMCs. All receptors come from a girl aged 10 to 17 in good health and CMV-seronegative.

J is TRBJ2-7 and V is TRBV28, with D unclear. The germline gives CDR1 MDHEN, CDR2 SYDVKM. The CDR3 consists of 12 residues. The V gene lost 5 bases and the J gene lost 4 bases, with 9 bases spanning the gap. In DNA form, the CDR3 reads TGTGCCAGCAGTGGGCAGGTGTACGAGCAGTACTTC. As protein: CASSGQVYEQYF. Together with reference TRBV28 and TRBJ2-7, the CDR3 gives the full variable domain: DVKVTQSSRYLVKRTGEKVFLECVQDMDHENMFWYRQDPGLGLRLIYFSYDVKMKEKGDIPEGYSVSREKKERFSLILESASTNQTSMYLCASSGQVYEQYFGPGTRLTVT.

This chain links TRBV6-4 with TRBJ2-3, with 9 nucleotides matching TRBD2. After removal of 2 bases from V and 4 bases from J, the junction contained 1 base not matched to a gene. The length of the CDR3 is 14 residues. Germline V CDR1 and CDR2: MRHNA, SNTAGT. CDR3 bases: TGTGCCAGCAGTGACGCGGGGGGGCCAGATACGCAGTATTTT. This encodes CASSDAGGPDTQYF.

The chain employs TRBV6-5 and TRBJ2-2; no clear D gene. CDR3 size: 14 residues. V lost 6 bases to trimming and J lost 2 bases, with 10 bases between them. CDR1 and CDR2 (germline): MNHEY, SVGAGI. The CDR3 loop is CASRRSQNTGELFF. The CDR3, as DNA: TGTGCCAGCAGACGGTCGCAAAACACCGGGGAGCTGTTTTTT.

This clone has a handful of counts. The J gene is TRBJ2-7, the V gene TRBV7-2; TRBD1 agrees at 9 bases. CDR1 is SGHTA, CDR2 FQGNSA, per germline. This CDR3 has 16 residues. Losses at the gene ends were 5 bases for V and 0 bases for J; bases not matched to a gene: 8. The CDR3 nucleotides are TGTGCCAGCAGCCTAATGACAGGGGGGTTCTCCTACGAGCAGTACTTC. This sequence encodes CASSLMTGGFSYEQYF.

The chain joins TRBV5-8 to TRBJ1-2; the match to TRBD1 covers 10 bases. Germline CDR1 SGHTS, CDR2 YDEGEE. V dropped 3 bases and J dropped 2; count of bases not matched to a gene: 4. The CDR3 is 15 amino acids. CDR3 bases: TGTGCCAGCAGCTGGTGGACAGGGGGAAACTATGGCTACACCTTC. It codes for CASSWWTGGNYGYTF.